This T cell receptor beta chain was sequenced for a study of human T cells and chemical hapten exposure. Regarding this clonotype: Since a much larger clone is just one base distant, this may be a read error.

As for time point: patch test 2, 6 weeks after DPC sensitization. The sample's treatment: therapeutic diphenylcyclopropenone sensitization with weekly scalp DPC. Blood, whole and unfractionated, served as the source for total RNA extraction. What the library attached to individual cDNA molecules were unique molecular identifiers. TCRdb re-called the RACE reads through MiXCR, storing one row per CDR3 protein. This repertoire shows about 42,000 distinct CDR3 sequences, approximately 10% found once; its top ten account for roughly 13%. CDR3 length equals 15 residues. Trimming removed 5 bases at V and 8 bases at J, with 16 bases between. Germline V CDR1 and CDR2: MNHEY, SVGAGI.

This receptor was identified in a young woman with alopecia areata. Some clones in this sample may be carry-over from other donors' samples. The sample consisted of whole blood, taken in connection with sensitization to the hapten diphenylcyclopropenone (DPC). V is TRBV6-5 and J is TRBJ1-6; D gene ambiguous. CDR3 nucleotides: TGTGCCAGCAGTAAGTGGACCCCCGCGGATTCACCCCTCCACTTT. It encodes CASSKWTPADSPLHF.